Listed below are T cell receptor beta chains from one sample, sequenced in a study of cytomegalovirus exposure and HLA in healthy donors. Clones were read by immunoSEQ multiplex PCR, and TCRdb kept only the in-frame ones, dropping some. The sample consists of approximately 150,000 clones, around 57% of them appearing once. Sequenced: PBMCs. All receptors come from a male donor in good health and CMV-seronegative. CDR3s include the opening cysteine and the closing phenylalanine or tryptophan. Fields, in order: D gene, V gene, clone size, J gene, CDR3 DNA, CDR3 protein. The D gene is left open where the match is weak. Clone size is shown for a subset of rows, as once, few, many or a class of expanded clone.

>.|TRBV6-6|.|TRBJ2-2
TGTGCCAGCAGTTACTCGGCGGACTGGGAGCTGTTTTTT
CASSYSADWELFF
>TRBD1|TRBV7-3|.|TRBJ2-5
TGTGCCAGCAGTCCTCAAAGGGACAGGGCCCAAGAGACCCAGTACTTC
CASSPQRDRAQETQYF
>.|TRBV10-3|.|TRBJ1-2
TGTGCCATCAGTGAGTCAGAGGGAGTTGCGGGCTACACCTTC
CAISESEGVAGYTF
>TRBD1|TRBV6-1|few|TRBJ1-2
TGTGCCAGCAGCCCGGGGACAGGGGCTAATGGCTACACCTTC
CASSPGTGANGYTF
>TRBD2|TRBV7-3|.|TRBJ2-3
TGTGCCAGCAGTTGGGGACTAGCGGGGGGGCCTGGTGATACGCAGTATTTT
CASSWGLAGGPGDTQYF
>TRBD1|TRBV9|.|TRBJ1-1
TGTGCCAGCAGCGTAGATTCGAGGGGGCCAACTGAAGCTTTCTTT
CASSVDSRGPTEAFF
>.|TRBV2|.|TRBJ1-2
TGTGCCAGCAGGGAGAGGACACGGAACTATGGCTACACCTTC
CASRERTRNYGYTF
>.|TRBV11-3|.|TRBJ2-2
TGTGCCAGCAGCTTAGTAGGAGGACCCGGGGAGCTGTTTTTT
CASSLVGGPGELFF
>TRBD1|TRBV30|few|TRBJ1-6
TGTGCCTGGAGTCAGGACAGGGCTTCCTATAATTCACCCCTCCACTTT
CAWSQDRASYNSPLHF
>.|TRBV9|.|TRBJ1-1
TGTGCCAGCAGCGTCGGGCAGCGCGGGACTGAAGCTTTCTTT
CASSVGQRGTEAFF
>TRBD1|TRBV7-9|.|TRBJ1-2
TGTGCCAGCAGCTTACCCGACAGGGGGCTAGGCGGCTACACCTTC
CASSLPDRGLGGYTF
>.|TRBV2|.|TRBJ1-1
TGTGCCAGTAACCGACAGGCGCCGAACACTGAAGCTTTCTTT
CASNRQAPNTEAFF
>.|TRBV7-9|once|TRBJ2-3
TGTGCCAGCAGCTTAAACGAAGGAGGGAGCACAGATACGCAGTATTTT
CASSLNEGGSTDTQYF
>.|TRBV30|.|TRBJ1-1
TGTGCCTGGAGTGTAACGGGAAGTGAAACTTTCTTT
CAWSVTGSETFF
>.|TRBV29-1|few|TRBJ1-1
TGCAGCGTACTACAGGGCGTAAACACTGAAGCTTTCTTT
CSVLQGVNTEAFF
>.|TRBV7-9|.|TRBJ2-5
TGTTCCAGCAGCTTAGTGGGACTCCACAAGTACTTC
CSSSLVGLHKYF
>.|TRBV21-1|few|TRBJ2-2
TGTGCCAGCAGCTCGGTACAGGGACCCGGGGAGCTGTTTTTT
CASSSVQGPGELFF
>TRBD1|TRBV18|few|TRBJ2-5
TGTGCCAGCTCACTCAATGGACAGGGGGCAGAGACCCAGTACTTC
CASSLNGQGAETQYF
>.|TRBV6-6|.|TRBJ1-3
TGTGCCAGCAGTTACTCTACTCTCTCTGGAAACACCATATATTTT
CASSYSTLSGNTIYF
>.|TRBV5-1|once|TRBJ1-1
TGCGCCAGCAGCTTGGGACAGGAGAACACTGAAGCTTTCTTT
CASSLGQENTEAFF
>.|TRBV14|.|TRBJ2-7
TGTGCCAGCAGCCCCCTCCTCGGGACCTACGAGCAGTACTTC
CASSPLLGTYEQYF
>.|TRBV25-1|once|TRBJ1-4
TGTGCCAGCAGTTGGGACAACAACGATGAAAAACTGTTTTTT
CASSWDNNDEKLFF
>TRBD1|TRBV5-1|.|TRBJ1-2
TGCGCCAGCAGCTTCGACAGGGGTGGCTACACCTTC
CASSFDRGGYTF
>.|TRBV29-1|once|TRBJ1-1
TGCAGCGTGGGGGGAAAGAACACTGAAGCTTTCTTT
CSVGGKNTEAFF
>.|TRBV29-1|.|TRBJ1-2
TGCAGCGTTGTAGCGGGGTATGGCTACACCTTC
CSVVAGYGYTF
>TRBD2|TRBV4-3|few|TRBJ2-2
TGCGCCAGCAGCCAAGAAGTCCGGCGGGGGGGGAACGGGGAGCTGTTTTTT
CASSQEVRRGGNGELFF
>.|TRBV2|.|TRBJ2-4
TGTGCCAGCAGTTCAGGGGGAGGCAACATTCAGTACTTC
CASSSGGGNIQYF
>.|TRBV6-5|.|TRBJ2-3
TGTGCCAGCAGTTATAGGACAGCGGATACGCAGTATTTT
CASSYRTADTQYF
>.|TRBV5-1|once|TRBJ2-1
TGCGCCAGCAGCTTAGGGCAGGGGTTGGGCAATGAGCAGTTCTTC
CASSLGQGLGNEQFF
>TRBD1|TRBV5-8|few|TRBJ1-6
TGTGCCAGCAGCCGACAGGGTTATAATTCACCCCTCCACTTT
CASSRQGYNSPLHF
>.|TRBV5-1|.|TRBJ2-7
TGCGCCAGCAGCCCCGAGACAGGTAGCGCCTACGAGCAGTACTTC
CASSPETGSAYEQYF
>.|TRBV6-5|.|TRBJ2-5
TGTGCCAGCAGTCTTGGACTTCACCAAGAGACCCAGTACTTC
CASSLGLHQETQYF
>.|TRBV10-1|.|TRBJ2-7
TGCGCCAGCAGTGATTCGTGGCAGCGCGAGCAGTACTTC
CASSDSWQREQYF
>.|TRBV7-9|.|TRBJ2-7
TGTGCCAGCAGCCGATGGAGGGGCGGGGAAACCTACGAGCAGTACTTC
CASSRWRGGETYEQYF
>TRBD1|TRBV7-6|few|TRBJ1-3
TGTGCCAGCAGCTTAACAGGGGGCATGTCTGGAAACACCATATATTTT
CASSLTGGMSGNTIYF
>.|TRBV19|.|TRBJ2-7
TGTGCCAGTAGTATCGGGGAGCCCGCCGAGCAGTACTTC
CASSIGEPAEQYF
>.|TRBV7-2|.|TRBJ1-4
TGTGCCAGCAGCTTGGGCAGGGCAAATGAAAAACTGTTTTTT
CASSLGRANEKLFF
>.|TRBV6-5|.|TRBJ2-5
TGTGCCAGCAGTTCCCCCAGGTTCCAGTACTTC
CASSSPRFQYF
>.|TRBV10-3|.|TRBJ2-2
TGTGCCATCAGGGACTCGGAGGGGTCGGCGAACACCGGGGAGCTGTTTTTT
CAIRDSEGSANTGELFF
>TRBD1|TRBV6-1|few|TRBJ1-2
TGTGCCAGCAGTGCAGGGGGTTTTGGCTACACCTTC
CASSAGGFGYTF
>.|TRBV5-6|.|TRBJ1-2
TGTGCCAGCAGCTCTACGGGTTATGGCTACACCTTC
CASSSTGYGYTF
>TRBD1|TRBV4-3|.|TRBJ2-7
TGCGCCAGCAGCCAAGAACCGGGACAGGGCTACGAGCAGTACTTC
CASSQEPGQGYEQYF